This passage covers 17 T cell receptor beta chains from one sample sequenced in a study of Tregs in tolerant kidney transplant recipients (dated by TCRdb to about 2019). The time point label corresponds to: blood sample drawn before combined kidney and bone marrow transplant. Library prep was done by the immunoSEQ multiplex PCR assay. TCRdb limited this immuneACCESS table to in-frame rearrangements with V and J called. A share of clones is missing; checked studies link under half to unresolved V genes, and the rest is unexplained. The sample table shows about 60,000 clones, and roughly 92% are seen once. The ten biggest clones cover 11% of the sample. The sequences come from CD8+ T cells from blood, collected before the transplant. The origin of the receptors is a human donor who received a combined kidney and bone marrow transplant.

The chain joins TRBV9 to TRBJ1-5; TRBD1 might be the D (6 bases). V lost 5 bases, J lost 3 bases, and 12 bases lay in between. The CDR3 spans 14 residues. Germline V gene data show CDR1 as SGDLS and CDR2 as YYNGEE. CDR3 in DNA: TGTGCCAGCAGTGAAGGACAGCTCAATCAGCCCCAGCATTTT. Its protein is CASSEGQLNQPQHF.

This sequence joins TRBV29-1 and TRBJ2-3; 8 bases align to TRBD1. Germline trimming cut 1 base from V and 7 bases from J; bases unmatched to any gene: 1. CDR3 length: 12 residues. Germline V CDR1 and CDR2: SQVTM, ANQGSEA. CDR3 residues: CSVEGDRYTQYF. CDR3 bases: TGCAGCGTTGAAGGGGACAGGTATACGCAGTATTTT.

V gene TRBV20-1 combines with J gene TRBJ2-2; D gene uncertain. V was pared by 6 bases and J by 7 bases, with 9 bases between. CDR1 DFQATT and CDR2 SNEGSKA come from the germline V gene (reference sequence). This CDR3 region has 11 residues. The CDR3 DNA follows: TGCAGTGCCGGAGAATACGGGGAGCTGTTTTTT. It yields the protein CSAGEYGELFF.

The chain carries TRBV29-1 and TRBJ2-2; the D gene is possibly TRBD1 (6 bases). The V gene's germline CDR1 is SQVTM and CDR2 ANQGSEA. The CDR3 loop spans 12 amino acids. Trimming took 6 bases from V and 7 from J, leaving 12 bases between them. The chain's CDR3 is CSVAGQIGELFF. The CDR3 DNA reads TGCAGCGTCGCTGGACAGATCGGGGAGCTGTTTTTT.

J is TRBJ2-2 and V is TRBV13; D perhaps matches TRBD1 (6 bases). Between the trimmed V and J ends, which lost 4 bases and 6 bases, there was a span of 12 bases. The CDR3 runs 14 residues. Germline V gene data show CDR1 as PRHDT and CDR2 as FYEKMQ (reference sequence). The CDR3 sequence: CASSWQGKAGELFF. The CDR3, as DNA: TGTGCCAGCAGCTGGCAGGGGAAGGCCGGGGAGCTGTTTTTT.

The rearrangement links TRBV7-2 to TRBJ2-3, with D possibly TRBD2 on 6 matching bases. The CDR3 is made up of 15 amino acids. Germline values: CDR1 SGHTA, CDR2 FQGNSA. Trimming stripped 1 base from V and 5 bases from J, with 13 bases between. DNA of the CDR3: TGTGCCAGCAGCTTAGTTCCGGGGGAACAAGATACGCAGTATTTT. This codes for CASSLVPGEQDTQYF. Combining the CDR3 with reference TRBV7-2 and TRBJ2-3 gives the whole variable domain GAGVSQSPSNKVTEKGKDVELRCDPISGHTALYWYRQSLGQGLEFLIYFQGNSAPDKSGLPSDRFSAERTGGSVSTLTIQRTQQEDSAVYLCASSLVPGEQDTQYFGPGTRLTVL.

The chain couples TRBV6-5 to TRBJ1-3; D unresolved. Germline V gives CDR1 MNHEY, CDR2 SVGAGI. This CDR3 is 13 amino acids long. V lost 0 bases and J lost 5, with 5 bases in between. Written as DNA, the CDR3 is TGTGCCAGCAGTTACTCACCTAGAAACACCATATATTTT. The encoded protein is CASSYSPRNTIYF.

This chain connects TRBV5-6 to TRBJ2-7, with D tentatively TRBD1 (7 bases). V lost 0 bases, J lost 3 bases, and 16 bases lay in between. This CDR3 is built from 16 residues. Germline V gives CDR1 SGHDT, CDR2 YYEEEE. CDR3 nucleotide sequence: TGTGCCAGCAGCTTGGTGCAGGGTCAGGGGGGCTACGAGCAGTACTTC. The encoded protein is CASSLVQGQGGYEQYF.

CDR3 sequence (DNA): TGTGCCAGCAGCTTGGGGGCAGGAAATCAGCCCCAGCATTTT. Residues: CASSLGAGNQPQHF. This chain uses TRBV5-6 with TRBJ1-5; no clear D gene. CDR3 length: 14 residues. The germline V gene encodes CDR1 SGHDT and CDR2 YYEEEE. Trimming removed 0 bases at V and 4 bases at J, with 8 bases between.

Turning to this clone: The sample has other DNA sequences that encode this CDR3 too. The V gene is TRBV15, the J gene TRBJ2-1; D perhaps matches TRBD2 (7 bases). V shed 8 bases and J shed 2 bases, with 10 bases lying between them. The CDR3 is made up of 13 amino acids. Germline V gene data show CDR1 as LNHNV and CDR2 as YYDKDF (reference sequence). CDR3 sequence: CATGGATYNEQFF. DNA for the CDR3: TGTGCCACCGGGGGGGCTACCTACAATGAGCAGTTCTTC.

The CDR3 reads CASSFGSDTQYF. DNA of the CDR3: TGTGCCAGCAGCTTCGGGTCAGATACGCAGTATTTT. This chain connects TRBV5-6 to TRBJ2-3; D gene unclear. The germline V gene has CDR1 SGHDT and CDR2 YYEEEE. Deletions cut 2 bases from V and 4 bases from J, with 5 bases between. The CDR3 contains 12 residues.

The rearrangement uses TRBV9 and TRBJ1-2, with 9 positions matching TRBD1. The CDR3 consists of 13 residues. Germline CDR1 reads SGDLS; CDR2 reads YYNGEE. CDR3 amino acids: CASRGQGLYGYTF. CDR3 bases: TGTGCGTCCAGGGGACAGGGATTGTATGGCTACACCTTC.

This chain links TRBV6-6 with TRBJ2-2; TRBD2 is a possible D gene (6 bases). The CDR3 runs 15 residues. Germline assignment: CDR1 MNHNY and CDR2 SVGAGI (reference sequence). The V and J ends lost 6 bases and 6 bases respectively, with 17 bases between them. CDR3 in amino acids: CASSRGRWGAGELFF. CDR3 bases: TGTGCCAGCAGCCGGGGAAGGTGGGGGGCCGGGGAGCTGTTTTTT.

The chain is built from TRBV11-2 and TRBJ2-7, with TRBD1 matching over 7 bases. After removal of 7 bases from V and 6 bases from J, the junction contained 3 bases not matched to a gene. Germline loops: CDR1 SGHAT, CDR2 FQNNGV. This CDR3 spans 11 amino acids. The CDR3: CASTTGPEQYF. CDR3 in DNA: TGTGCCAGCACGACAGGGCCCGAGCAGTACTTC.

This chain links TRBV7-9 with TRBJ1-1, with D possibly matching TRBD1 (6 bases). V was shortened by 2 bases and J by 2 bases, with 9 bases between the two germline ends. Germline CDR1 and CDR2: SEHNR and FQNEAQ (reference sequence). This CDR3 has 14 residues. The CDR3 loop reads CASSLTGLNTEAFF. As DNA, the CDR3 is TGTGCCAGCAGCTTAACAGGGCTTAACACTGAAGCTTTCTTT.

The chain links TRBV13 to TRBJ2-7, with TRBD1 as a possible D gene (5 bases). CDR1 PRHDT and CDR2 FYEKMQ come from the germline V gene (reference sequence). The CDR3 spans 14 residues. V gave up 2 bases and J gave up 4 bases, with 12 bases separating them. The CDR3 spells CASSLIRVGYEQYF. CDR3 DNA sequence: TGTGCCAGCAGCTTAATCAGGGTTGGGTACGAGCAGTACTTC.

The chain employs TRBV9 and TRBJ1-2; weak D call: TRBD1 (6 bases). V shed 4 bases and J shed 8 bases, with 9 bases lying between them. The CDR3 covers 11 residues. Germline loops: CDR1 SGDLS, CDR2 YYNGEE. This chain's CDR3 is CASSSGEGYTF. In nucleotides, the CDR3 is TGTGCCAGCAGCTCAGGGGAAGGCTACACCTTC. Using reference TRBV9 and TRBJ1-2 for the parts outside the CDR3, the full variable domain is DSGVTQTPKHLITATGQRVTLRCSPRSGDLSVYWYQQSLDQGLQFLIQYYNGEERAKGNILERFSAQQFPDLHSELNLSSLELGDSALYFCASSSGEGYTFGSGTRLTVV.